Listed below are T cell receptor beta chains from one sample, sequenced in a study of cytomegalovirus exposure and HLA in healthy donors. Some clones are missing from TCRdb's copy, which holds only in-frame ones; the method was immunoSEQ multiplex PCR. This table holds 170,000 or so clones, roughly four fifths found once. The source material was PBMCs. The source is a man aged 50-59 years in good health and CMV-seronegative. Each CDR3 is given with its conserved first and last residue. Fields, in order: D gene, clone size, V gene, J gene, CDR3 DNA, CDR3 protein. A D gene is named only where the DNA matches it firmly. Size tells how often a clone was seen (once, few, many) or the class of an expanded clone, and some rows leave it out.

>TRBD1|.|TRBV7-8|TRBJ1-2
TGTGCCAGCAGCTTGTTGGGGACAGGGGGAGGTTCTGGTGGCTACACCTTC
CASSLLGTGGGSGGYTF
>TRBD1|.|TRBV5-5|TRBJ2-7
TGTGCCAGCACCCAAATCCGGGACAGACTCAGGGAGCAGTACTTC
CASTQIRDRLREQYF
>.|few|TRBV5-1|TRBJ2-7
TGCGCCAGCAGCTTGGGTCCGGGAGACTACGAGCAGTACTTC
CASSLGPGDYEQYF
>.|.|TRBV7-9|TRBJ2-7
TGTGCCAGCAGCTTAGGCGGGGCCCTATCCTACGAGCAGTACTTC
CASSLGGALSYEQYF
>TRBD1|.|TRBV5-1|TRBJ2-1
TGCGCCAGCAGCTTAGCCCCAACAGGGGGTTATGAGCAGTTCTTC
CASSLAPTGGYEQFF
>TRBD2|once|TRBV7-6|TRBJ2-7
TGTGCCAGCAGCTCCCTTCCGCGGGAGGGCCTCACCTACGAGCAGTACTTC
CASSSLPREGLTYEQYF
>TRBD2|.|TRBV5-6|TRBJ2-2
TGTGCCAGCAGCTTGTTGGGGGGGATCACCGGGGAGCTGTTTTTT
CASSLLGGITGELFF
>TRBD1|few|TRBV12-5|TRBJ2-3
TGTGCTAGTGGCCCCGGGACAGTGAGTGATACGCAGTATTTT
CASGPGTVSDTQYF
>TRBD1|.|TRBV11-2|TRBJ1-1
TGTGCCAGCAGCCGCGGACAGGGGATGAACACTGAAGCTTTCTTT
CASSRGQGMNTEAFF
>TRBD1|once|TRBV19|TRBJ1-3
TGTGCCAGTACCGGACAGGTTACCATATATTTT
CASTGQVTIYF
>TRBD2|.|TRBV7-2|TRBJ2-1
TGTGCCAGCAGCCCGGACGGGACTAGCGGGAGAAGTGAGCAGTTCTTC
CASSPDGTSGRSEQFF
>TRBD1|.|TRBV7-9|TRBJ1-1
TGCGCCAGCAGCCACCCTCCGGGACAGGGCTTCGTCACTGAAGCTTTCTTT
CASSHPPGQGFVTEAFF
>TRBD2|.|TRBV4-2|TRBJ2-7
TGTGCCAGCAGCCAAGTACAGCGGGCTAGCGGCCCGGGGGAGCAGTACTTC
CASSQVQRASGPGEQYF
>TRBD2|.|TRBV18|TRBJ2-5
TGTGCCAGCTCACCGGGACTACAGGAGACCCAGTACTTC
CASSPGLQETQYF
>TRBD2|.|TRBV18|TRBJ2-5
TGTGCCAGCTCACCACTCCCTAGCGGGAGAGGCCAAGAGACCCAGTACTTC
CASSPLPSGRGQETQYF
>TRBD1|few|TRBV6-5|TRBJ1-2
TGTGCCAGCAGTAACGACAGGGGGCTCTATGGCTACACCTTC
CASSNDRGLYGYTF
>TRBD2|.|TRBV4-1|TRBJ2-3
TGCGCCAGCAGCCACCTTCTAGCGGCGAGCACAGATACGCAGTATTTT
CASSHLLAASTDTQYF
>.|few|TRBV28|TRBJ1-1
TGTGCCAGCAGTTTACGCGTCACAGGGCTCACTGAAGCTTTCTTT
CASSLRVTGLTEAFF
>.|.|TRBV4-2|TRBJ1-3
TGTGCCAGCAGCCAAGATTGGGGGGGATCCAGAAACACCATATATTTT
CASSQDWGGSRNTIYF
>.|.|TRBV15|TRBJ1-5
TGTGCCACCAGCAGAGACGGTTATCAGCCCCAGCATTTT
CATSRDGYQPQHF
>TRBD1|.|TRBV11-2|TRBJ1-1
TGTGCCAGCAGCTGGGGGACAGGGTTTACGGAAGCTTTCTTT
CASSWGTGFTEAFF
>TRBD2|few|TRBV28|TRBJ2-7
TGTGCCAGCAGGGGAGGGTACTACGAGCAGTACTTC
CASRGGYYEQYF
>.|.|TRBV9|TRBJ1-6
TGTGCCAGCGGACGAGACAGCCTCCAAAATTCACCCCTCCACTTT
CASGRDSLQNSPLHF
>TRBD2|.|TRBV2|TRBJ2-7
TGTGCCAGCACCTCGGGAGGGGGGGAGCAGTACTTC
CASTSGGGEQYF
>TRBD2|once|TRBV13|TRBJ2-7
TGTGCCAGCAGCCACTCCGGGCTAGCGGACTACGAGCAGTACTTC
CASSHSGLADYEQYF
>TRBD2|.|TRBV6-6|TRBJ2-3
TGTGCCAGCAACCAGGCCTGGGCTAGCGGCGATACGCAGTATTTT
CASNQAWASGDTQYF
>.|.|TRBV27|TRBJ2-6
TGTGCCAGCAGCCCGAGGAACTCTGGGGCCAACGTCCTGACTTTC
CASSPRNSGANVLTF
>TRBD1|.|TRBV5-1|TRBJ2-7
TGCGCCAGCAGCCCACAGACAGGGAATGGTAACGAGCAGTACTTC
CASSPQTGNGNEQYF
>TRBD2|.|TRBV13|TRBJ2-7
TGTGCCAGCAGCACGAGCGGGGGGGCTTCCTACGAGCAGTACTTC
CASSTSGGASYEQYF
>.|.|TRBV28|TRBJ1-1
TGTGCCAGCAGTCGCGATAGAGCTTTCTTT
CASSRDRAFF
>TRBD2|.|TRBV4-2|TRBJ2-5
TGTGCCAGCAGCCAAGATAGGACTAGTAGAGAGACCCAGTACTTC
CASSQDRTSRETQYF
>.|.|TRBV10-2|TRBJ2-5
TGCGCCGTCAAGCGGTCTAGCGTGTCGGAGACCCAGTACTTC
CAVKRSSVSETQYF
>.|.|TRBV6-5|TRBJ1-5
TGTGCCACAAAAAAGGACGAAGGGGATCAGCCCCAGCATTTT
CATKKDEGDQPQHF
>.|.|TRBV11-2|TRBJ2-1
TGTGCCAGCAGCACTAGGGGAGGACAGGCCTACAATGAGCAGTTCTTC
CASSTRGGQAYNEQFF
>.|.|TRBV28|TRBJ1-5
TGTGCCAGCAGCCTAGAGACTAATCAGCCCCAGCATTTT
CASSLETNQPQHF
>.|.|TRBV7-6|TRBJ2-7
TGTGCCAGCAGCTCCGGGTCAACCGAGTACTTC
CASSSGSTEYF
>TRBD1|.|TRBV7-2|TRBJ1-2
TGTGCCAGCAATAGACAGGGGGCTCGTGGCTACACCTTC
CASNRQGARGYTF
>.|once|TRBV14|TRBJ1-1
TGTGCCAGCAGGCCTCAGGGAGGTACTGAAGCTTTCTTT
CASRPQGGTEAFF
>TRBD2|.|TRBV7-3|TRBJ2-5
TGTGCCAGCAGCAGGACTAGCGGGGGTCAAGAGACCCAGTACTTC
CASSRTSGGQETQYF
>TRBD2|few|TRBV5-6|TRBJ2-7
TGTGCCAGCAGCCCTGGGGGGGCCTACGAGCAGTACTTC
CASSPGGAYEQYF
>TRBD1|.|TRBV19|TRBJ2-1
TGTGCCTCACAAGGACAGGTGTCCTACAATGAGCAGTTCTTC
CASQGQVSYNEQFF
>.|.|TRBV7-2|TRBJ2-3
TGTGCCAGCATCCGTCAAGGGACACCCACAGATACGCAGTATTTT
CASIRQGTPTDTQYF
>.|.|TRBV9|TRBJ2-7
TGTGCCAGCAGCGTCGGGTCCACGGACGAGCAGTACTTC
CASSVGSTDEQYF
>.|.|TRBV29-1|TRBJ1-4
TGCAGCGTTGTGCGGGGGTCCACTAATGAAAAACTGTTTTTT
CSVVRGSTNEKLFF
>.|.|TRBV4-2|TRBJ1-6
TGTGCCAGCAGCCAAGGAGGGGGTGACACCTATAATTCACCCCTCCACTTT
CASSQGGGDTYNSPLHF
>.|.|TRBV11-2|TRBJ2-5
TGTGCCAGCAGCTTCTCACAGGGCTCGGAGACCCAGTACTTC
CASSFSQGSETQYF
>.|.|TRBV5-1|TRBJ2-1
TGCGCCAGCAGCAAGGGGGGGTCAGGGGTCAATGAGCAGTTCTTC
CASSKGGSGVNEQFF
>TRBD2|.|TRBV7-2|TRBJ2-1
TGTGCCAGCAGCTTAGGGACGGGAGGAGGGTATGAGCAGTTCTTC
CASSLGTGGGYEQFF
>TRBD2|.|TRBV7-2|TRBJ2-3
TGTGCCAGCAGCTCCCAATACCAGGGCGGGAGGGATACGCAGTATTTT
CASSSQYQGGRDTQYF
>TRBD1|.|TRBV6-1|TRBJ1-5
TGTGCCAGCAGGGCGGACAGGTATAGCAATCAGCCCCAGCATTTT
CASRADRYSNQPQHF
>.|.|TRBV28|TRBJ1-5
TGTGCCAGCAGTTTGGGGGGGCCGGGCAATCAGCCCCAGCATTTT
CASSLGGPGNQPQHF
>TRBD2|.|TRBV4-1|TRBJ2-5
TGCGCCAGCAGCCTTAGCGGGGGGCGCTACCAAGGGAAAGAGACCCAGTACTTC
CASSLSGGRYQGKETQYF
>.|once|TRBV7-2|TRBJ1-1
TGTGCCAGCAGCTTAGTACAGGGTAATGAAGCTTTCTTT
CASSLVQGNEAFF
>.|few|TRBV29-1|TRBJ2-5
TGCAGCGTTGAAGCAGGGGCCCTGATATTGACCCAGTACTTC
CSVEAGALILTQYF
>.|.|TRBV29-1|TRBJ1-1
TGCAGCGTTGCCCCAGGTACGAACACTGAAGCTTTCTTT
CSVAPGTNTEAFF
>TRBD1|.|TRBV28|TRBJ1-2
TGTGCCAGCAGTTTATGGACAGGGGGAAAAGGGGGGCTATATGGCTACACCTTC
CASSLWTGGKGGLYGYTF
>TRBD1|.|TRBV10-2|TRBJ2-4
TGCGCCAGCAGCGCCACTACGGGACAGGGGGCCAAAAACATTCAGTACTTC
CASSATTGQGAKNIQYF